The 13 T cell receptor beta chains below were found in one sample sequenced in a study of blood T cell repertoires in COVID-19. Profiled with immunoSEQ multiplex PCR; TCRdb holds only in-frame clones, not every one. Here the sample spans fewer than 150,000 clones, around 85% being singletons. The sequencing input was peripheral blood. The receptors here all came from a woman aged 45-59 years who had recovered from COVID-19.

This chain joins TRBV30 and TRBJ1-1; tentative D call: TRBD1 (5 bases). Trimming cost V 0 bases and J 5 bases, with 10 bases left between them. CDR1 and CDR2 from the germline V gene are GTSNPN and SVGIG (reference sequence). This CDR3 contains 13 residues. This chain's CDR3 is CAWSVLGGTEAFF. In DNA, the CDR3 is TGTGCCTGGAGTGTCCTCGGGGGAACTGAAGCTTTCTTT. The variable domain in full, with the rest retrieved from reference TRBV30 and TRBJ1-1, is SQTIHQWPATLVQPVGSPLSLECTVEGTSNPNLYWYRQAAGRGLQLLFYSVGIGQISSEVPQNLSASRPQDRQFILSSKKLLLSDSGFYLCAWSVLGGTEAFFGQGTRLTVV.

The DNA of the CDR3 is TGTGCCACCAGCAGAGATCCGGGGACACTCCAAGAGACCCAGTACTTC. Translation gives CATSRDPGTLQETQYF. The chain links TRBV15 to TRBJ2-5; weak D call: TRBD1 (6 bases). Germline-derived CDR1 and CDR2 are LNHNV and YYDKDF (reference sequence). This CDR3 is built from 16 residues. Trimming stripped 0 bases from V and 1 base from J, with 12 bases between.

The V call is TRBV7-2, the J call TRBJ2-1; D unresolved. Per the germline V gene, CDR1 is SGHTA and CDR2 is FQGNSA. Trimming left V 2 bases short and J 0 bases short, with 17 bases between. The CDR3 contains 18 residues. The CDR3 is CASSLNPPVTSSYNEQFF. The CDR3 region has the DNA TGTGCCAGCAGCTTAAATCCCCCGGTTACGAGCTCCTACAATGAGCAGTTCTTC.

This chain uses TRBV6-2 or TRBV6-3 with TRBJ1-5; 9 bases agree with TRBD1. Germline trimming cut 7 bases from V and 7 bases from J; bases unmatched to any gene: 8. The CDR3 sequence is 14 residues long. Germline V CDR1 and CDR2: MNHEY, SVGEGT. The CDR3 nucleotides read TGTGCCAGCACCCCGGGGACAGGGCGACAGCCCCAGCATTTT. Amino acid sequence: CASTPGTGRQPQHF.

The chain is built from TRBV27 and TRBJ1-1; unclear D gene. The V end was cut by 3 bases, the J end by 4 bases, with 9 bases between. CDR1 MNHEY and CDR2 SMNVEV come from the germline V gene (reference sequence). The CDR3 is 13 residues long. CDR3 protein: CASSFGTVTEAFF. CDR3 nucleotide sequence: TGTGCCAGCAGTTTTGGTACAGTCACTGAAGCTTTCTTT.

The chain links TRBV5-4 to TRBJ2-7; 7 positions agree with TRBD2. CDR1 and CDR2 from the germline V gene are SGHNT and YYREEE (reference sequence). The V segment lost 3 bases and the J segment 2 bases; nucleotides outside the gene matches: 11. CDR3 size: 16 residues. Written as DNA, the CDR3 is TGTGCCAGCAGCTCAACTTCAACTAGCGCAGCCTACGAGCAGTACTTC. It codes for CASSSTSTSAAYEQYF.

CDR3 loop: CASSLTSINEQFF. CDR3 bases: TGTGCCAGCAGTTTAACTAGTATCAATGAGCAGTTCTTC. V and J are TRBV13 and TRBJ2-1; maybe TRBD2 (5 bases). This CDR3 comprises 13 residues. Germline CDR1 PRHDT, CDR2 FYEKMQ (reference sequence). V was cut by 6 bases and J by 6 bases, with 12 bases left in between.

J is TRBJ2-1 and V is TRBV11-2; possible D gene TRBD1, 5 bases. The germline V gene encodes CDR1 SGHAT and CDR2 FQNNGV. The CDR3 runs 15 residues. V gave up 2 bases and J gave up 2 bases, with 10 bases separating them. The CDR3 reads CASSLTGRAYNEQFF. The CDR3 DNA follows: TGTGCCAGCAGCTTAACAGGCCGAGCCTACAATGAGCAGTTCTTC.

The J gene is TRBJ2-5, the V gene TRBV6-5; D might be TRBD2 (6 bases). Trimming shortened V by 6 bases and J by 1 base, and 9 bases separated the two germline ends. The germline V gene encodes CDR1 MNHEY and CDR2 SVGAGI. This CDR3 is 13 amino acids long. The CDR3 loop is CASSHSGQETQYF. The CDR3 DNA reads TGTGCCAGCAGCCATAGCGGCCAAGAGACCCAGTACTTC.

The V gene is TRBV9, the J gene TRBJ1-1, with D perhaps TRBD1 (5 bases). Trimming took off 0 bases at V and 6 bases at J, with 12 bases between the two ends. The CDR3 runs to 14 residues. The germline CDR1 and CDR2 sequences are SGDLS and YYNGEE. CDR3 amino acids: CASSVEGGGAEAFF. CDR3 nucleotide sequence: TGTGCCAGCAGCGTAGAGGGTGGGGGGGCTGAAGCTTTCTTT.

This chain joins TRBV10-3 and TRBJ2-1; 9 nucleotides match TRBD2. This CDR3 has 15 residues. The V and J ends lost 0 bases and 9 bases, in that order; junction bases with no gene match: 6. Germline lookup yields CDR1 ENHRY and CDR2 SYGVKD. The chain's CDR3 is CAISESGLALSEQFF. CDR3 bases: TGTGCCATCAGTGAGTCGGGACTAGCTTTAAGTGAGCAGTTCTTC.

The chain recombines TRBV2 with TRBJ2-3; no clear D. CDR3 length: 14 amino acids. The germline V gene encodes CDR1 SNHLY and CDR2 FYNNEI. V lost 7 bases and J 2 bases, leaving 13 bases between the germline ends. The CDR3 sequence is CASMYRVPTDTQYF. The CDR3 nucleotides read TGTGCCAGCATGTACAGAGTCCCCACAGATACGCAGTATTTT.

This rearrangement joins TRBV6-2 or TRBV6-3 to TRBJ1-2, with TRBD1 matching 7 bases. V gave up 0 bases and J gave up 7 bases; unmatched junction bases: 8. Per the germline V gene, CDR1 is MNHEY and CDR2 is SVGEGT. The CDR3 spans 15 residues. CDR3 nucleotides: TGTGCCAGCAGTTACTCGGCAGGGGGGCTCTCTGGCTACACCTTC. Translated, it gives CASSYSAGGLSGYTF.